The 19 T cell receptor beta chains in this list originate from one sample, sequenced in a study of response to subunit inactivated influenza vaccine. TCRdb analysed the RT-PCR reads with MiXCR anew, one entry per CDR3 protein. This table holds roughly 780,000 distinct CDR3 sequences, under 20% found once. The sample was PBMCs from blood, taken more than 4 days after vaccination. Receptors originate from a man aged 45 to 65 who received an inactivated influenza vaccine.

The J gene is TRBJ2-5, the V gene TRBV30; the D is unclear. Germline loops: CDR1 GTSNPN, CDR2 SVGIG (reference sequence). The CDR3 sequence is 14 residues long. Trimming took off 2 bases at V and 1 base at J, with 11 bases between the two ends. As DNA, the CDR3 is TGTGCCTGGAGTACCCCGGGCACCCAAGAGACCCAGTACTTC. Residues: CAWSTPGTQETQYF.

The chain recombines TRBV9 with TRBJ2-1; 8 bases align to TRBD1. The V gene's germline CDR1 is SGDLS and CDR2 YYNGEE. The V gene end was trimmed by 3 bases and the J gene end by 0 bases; junction bases not matched to a gene: 2. The CDR3 totals 15 residues. The CDR3 sequence: CASSGTGGSYNEQFF. CDR3 sequence (DNA): TGTGCCAGCAGCGGCACAGGGGGCTCCTACAATGAGCAGTTCTTC.

This chain connects TRBV24-1 to TRBJ2-1, with 14 bases matching TRBD2. After removal of 4 bases from V and 6 bases from J, the junction contained 4 bases not matched to a gene. The CDR3 is 16 amino acids. Per germline, CDR1 KGHDR and CDR2 SFDVKD. This CDR3 is CATSDFGLAGGNEQFF. Written as DNA, the CDR3 is TGTGCCACCAGTGACTTCGGACTAGCGGGAGGCAATGAGCAGTTCTTC.

V usage is TRBV10-2 and J usage is TRBJ1-3; D is unclear. CDR3 length equals 15 residues. Trimming cost V 6 bases and J 0 bases, with 12 bases left between them. The germline V gene has CDR1 WSHSY and CDR2 SAAADI. The CDR3 is CASRDRVYSGNTIYF. The CDR3 coding sequence is TGCGCCAGCAGGGACCGGGTATACTCTGGAAACACCATATATTTT.

The chain is built from TRBV20-1 and TRBJ2-7; tentatively, D is TRBD1 (6 bases). This CDR3 spans 14 amino acids. V lost 0 bases to trimming and J lost 2 bases, with 11 bases between them. CDR1 is DFQATT, CDR2 SNEGSKA, per germline (reference sequence). The CDR3 reads CSARDPTGAYEQYF. CDR3 nucleotides: TGCAGTGCTAGAGATCCGACAGGAGCCTACGAGCAGTACTTC.

This clonotype was found a few times. The V and J genes are TRBV5-6 and TRBJ2-7, with 9 bases fitting TRBD1. CDR3 length: 14 amino acids. Germline loops: CDR1 SGHDT, CDR2 YYEEEE. Unmatched junction bases numbered 2, after V lost 0 bases and J lost 4 bases. CDR3 DNA: TGTGCCAGCAGCTTGGAGACAGGGGGGTACGAGCAGTACTTC. Protein product: CASSLETGGYEQYF.

This clonotype was counted ten times or more. The chain links TRBV2 to TRBJ1-2; TRBD1 matches 9 bases. CDR1 is SNHLY and CDR2 is FYNNEI in the germline V gene. The CDR3 loop spans 14 amino acids. After removal of 5 bases from V and 7 bases from J, the junction contained 8 bases not matched to a gene. CDR3 sequence reads: CASSPGTGLGGYTF. The DNA for the CDR3 is TGTGCCAGCAGTCCCGGGACAGGGTTAGGTGGCTACACCTTC.

This clonotype was seen a few times. The gene calls are TRBV25-1 and TRBJ2-5; 12 bases map to TRBD2. The germline V gene encodes CDR1 MGHDK and CDR2 SYGVNS. With 3 bases clipped from V and 1 base from J, the junction kept 6 bases outside the gene matches. The CDR3 runs 17 residues. The CDR3 DNA reads as TGTGCCAGCAGTGAGCCAGGGACTAGCGGGTTCCAAGAGACCCAGTACTTC. Amino acids: CASSEPGTSGFQETQYF.

The V gene is TRBV20-1, the J gene TRBJ1-5; tentative D call: TRBD1 (6 bases). From germline, CDR1 is DFQATT and CDR2 SNEGSKA (reference sequence). The germline V and J ends were trimmed by 3 bases and 9 bases, with 21 bases remaining between them. CDR3 size: 15 residues. The CDR3: CSASTGTLGRRPQHF. CDR3 nucleotide sequence: TGCAGTGCTAGTACCGGGACACTAGGGCGGAGGCCCCAGCATTTT.

This clonotype was recorded a few times. This chain joins TRBV29-1 and TRBJ2-7; D is perhaps TRBD1 or TRBD2 (5 bases each). This CDR3 spans 14 amino acids. Germline V gene sequence: CDR1 SQVTM, CDR2 ANQGSEA. V lost 0 bases and J lost 6, with 15 bases in between. CDR3 sequence: CSVEDPTQGPEQYF. Written as DNA, the CDR3 is TGCAGCGTTGAAGACCCGACCCAGGGACCCGAGCAGTACTTC.

This clonotype turned up a few times. The chain links TRBV20-1 to TRBJ2-1; D is unclear. Germline assignment: CDR1 DFQATT and CDR2 SNEGSKA (reference sequence). V gave up 2 bases and J gave up 5 bases, with 7 bases separating them. The CDR3 runs to 12 residues. CDR3 sequence (DNA): TGCAGTGCTAGATTCCCGAACAATGAGCAGTTCTTC. Amino acid sequence: CSARFPNNEQFF.

The genes are TRBV12-3 or TRBV12-4 and TRBJ2-5, with 9 bases identical to TRBD2. The trim removed 3 bases at V and 5 bases at J, leaving 7 bases unmatched. The CDR3 spans 15 residues. CDR3 coding DNA: TGTGCCAGCAGTTTTGGTAGCGGGAGCTACGAGACCCAGTACTTC. This gives the protein CASSFGSGSYETQYF.

The table lists this clonotype with many counts. The V call is TRBV5-1, the J call TRBJ2-5, with 9 bases fitting TRBD2. The CDR3 sequence is 15 residues long. With 2 bases clipped from V and 1 base from J, the junction kept 3 bases outside the gene matches. The germline V gene has CDR1 SGHRS and CDR2 YFSETQ. CDR3 DNA: TGCGCCAGCAGCTTATTAGCGGGAGCCCAAGAGACCCAGTACTTC. Amino acids: CASSLLAGAQETQYF.

The chain employs TRBV7-2 and TRBJ2-7; D tentatively reads TRBD1 or TRBD2 (6 bases each). The CDR3 contains 16 residues. Germline lookup yields CDR1 SGHTA and CDR2 FQGNSA. Trimming took off 5 bases at V and 0 bases at J, with 17 bases between the two ends. DNA for the CDR3: TGTGCCAGCAGCCCCCAGGTAGGGGGGATCTCCTACGAGCAGTACTTC. Residues: CASSPQVGGISYEQYF.

V is TRBV18 and J is TRBJ1-1; the D is unclear. The CDR3 totals 12 residues. V lost 5 bases, J lost 3 bases, and 7 bases lay in between. Germline values: CDR1 KGHSH, CDR2 LQKENI. The CDR3 DNA reads TGTGCCAGCTCATTCTCGCACACTGAAGCTTTCTTT. Residues: CASSFSHTEAFF.

This clonotype occurred a few times. The CDR3 bases are TGCAGCGTCAGGGATTATGGCTACACCTTC. It is translated as CSVRDYGYTF. The chain combines TRBV29-1 with TRBJ1-2; possible D gene TRBD1, 5 bases. Trimming removed 6 bases from V and 5 bases from J, with 7 bases in between. Per germline, CDR1 SQVTM and CDR2 ANQGSEA. The CDR3 spans 10 residues. The full variable domain, its missing parts supplied by reference TRBV29-1 and TRBJ1-2, is SAVISQKPSRDICQRGTSLTIQCQVDSQVTMMFWYRQQPGQSLTLIATANQGSEATYESGFVIDKFPISRPNLTFSTLTVSNMSPEDSSIYLCSVRDYGYTFGSGTRLTVV.

The sample holds one count of this clonotype. Relative to the germline gene, one junction end is altered; a read error may explain this. V gene TRBV28 combines with J gene TRBJ2-3, with unresolved D. The CDR3 contains 10 residues. Per germline, CDR1 MDHEN and CDR2 SYDVKM. The CDR3 region has the DNA TGTGCCAGCGGTTTATATACGCAGTATTTT. This translates into CASGLYTQYF. The full variable domain, rest sourced from reference TRBV28 and TRBJ2-3, is DVKVTQSSRYLVKRTGEKVFLECVQDMDHENMFWYRQDPGLGLRLIYFSYDVKMKEKGDIPEGYSVSREKKERFSLILESASTNQTSMYLCASGLYTQYFGPGTRLTVL.

This clonotype was observed a handful of times. The V gene is TRBV6-5, the J gene TRBJ1-5; D not resolved. The CDR3 loop spans 14 amino acids. Germline V gives CDR1 MNHEY, CDR2 SVGAGI. Trimming removed 6 bases from V and 5 bases from J, with 14 bases in between. The CDR3 nucleotides are TGTGCCAGCAGCCACTCCAGTCGGGATCAGCCCCAGCATTTT. This codes for CASSHSSRDQPQHF.

The J gene is TRBJ2-1, the V gene TRBV20-1; D possibly corresponds to TRBD1 (6 bases). Germline CDR1 DFQATT, CDR2 SNEGSKA (reference sequence). The CDR3 consists of 17 residues. V was shortened by 3 bases and J by 0 bases, with 18 bases between the two germline ends. The CDR3 spells CSARDPGQSISYNEQFF. DNA of the CDR3: TGCAGTGCTAGGGACCCAGGACAGTCTATCTCCTACAATGAGCAGTTCTTC.